The next 5 T cell receptor beta chains were all read from a single sample in a study of T cells in Graves' hyperthyroidism and ophthalmopathy. Amplification targeted TCR beta CDR3 regions from RNA transcripts. A set of HTBI primers served as the primers for a first-round RT-PCR of the TCR CDR3. MiXCR was run by TCRdb on the multiplex PCR reads, yielding one entry per CDR3 protein. The profile shows nearly 750,000 distinct CDR3 sequences, approximately 36% of them singletons. The sample taken for sequencing was blood. The receptors stem from a woman in her forties with Graves' hyperthyroidism.

The V and J genes are TRBV20-1 and TRBJ1-2, with 7 positions matching TRBD1. The germline V gene encodes CDR1 DFQATT and CDR2 SNEGSKA (reference sequence). Germline trimming cut 6 bases from V and 3 bases from J; bases unmatched to any gene: 10. There are 14 residues in the CDR3. This chain's CDR3 is CSARGVGVYYGYTF. The CDR3, as DNA: TGCAGTGCCAGGGGGGTTGGGGTCTACTATGGCTACACCTTC.

This clonotype was seen many times. In DNA, the CDR3 is TGTGCCACCAGTGATTTTTTTTGGAGCGACCATTCCTACGAGCAGTACTTC. Amino acids: CATSDFFWSDHSYEQYF. V usage is TRBV24-1 and J usage is TRBJ2-7; D uncertain. This CDR3 spans 17 amino acids. V lost 1 base and J 1 base, leaving 16 bases between the germline ends. From germline, CDR1 is KGHDR and CDR2 SFDVKD.

The rearrangement uses TRBV12-3 or TRBV12-4 and TRBJ1-4; 7 bases match TRBD1. The ends lost 7 bases at V and 3 bases at J; junction bases unmatched: 5. The CDR3 covers 14 residues. The CDR3 reads CASNRDSANEKLFF. The DNA for the CDR3 is TGTGCCAGCAACCGGGACAGTGCTAATGAAAAACTGTTTTTT.

About this clonotype itself: This clone may be a read error of a much larger clone one base away. The V gene is TRBV7-8, the J gene TRBJ1-2, with D hard to call. This CDR3 comprises 17 residues. Between the trimmed V and J ends, which lost 4 bases and 2 bases, there was a span of 20 bases. Germline-derived CDR1 and CDR2 are SGHVS and FQNEAQ. The CDR3 loop is CASSSDTGTLQNYGYTF. The CDR3 DNA follows: TGTGCCAGCAGCTCAGACACCGGAACCTTACAAAACTATGGCTACACCTTC.

A word on this clonotype: The junction shows a germline mismatch at one end, possibly a read error. This sequence joins TRBV11-2 and TRBJ2-5; no clear D. Germline values: CDR1 SGHAT, CDR2 FQNNGV. The CDR3 sequence is 13 residues long. The CDR3 here is CANSYKPQETQYF. CDR3 DNA: TGTGCCAACAGCTATAAACCCCAAGAGACCCAGTACTTC. The full variable domain, in which reference TRBV11-2 and TRBJ2-5 provide the parts outside the CDR3, is EAGVAQSPRYKIIEKRQSVAFWCNPISGHATLYWYQQILGQGPKLLIQFQNNGVVDDSQLPKDRFSAERLKGVDSTLKIQPAKLEDSAVYLCANSYKPQETQYFGPGTRLLVL.